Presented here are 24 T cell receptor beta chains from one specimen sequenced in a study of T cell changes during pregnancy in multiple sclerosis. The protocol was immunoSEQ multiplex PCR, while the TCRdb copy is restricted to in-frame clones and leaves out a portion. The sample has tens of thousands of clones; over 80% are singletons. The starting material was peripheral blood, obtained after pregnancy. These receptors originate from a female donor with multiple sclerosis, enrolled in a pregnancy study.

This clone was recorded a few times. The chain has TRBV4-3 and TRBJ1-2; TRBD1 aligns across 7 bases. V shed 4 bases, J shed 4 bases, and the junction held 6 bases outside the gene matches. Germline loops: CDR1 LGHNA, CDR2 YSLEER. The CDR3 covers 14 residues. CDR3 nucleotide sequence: TGCGCCAGCAGCCGCCTTCAGGGGGGCTATGGCTACACCTTC. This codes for CASSRLQGGYGYTF.

In nucleotides, the CDR3 is TGTGCCAGCAGCCCCCCCGGGAACTATGGCTACACCTTC. Its translation: CASSPPGNYGYTF. The chain combines TRBV7-2 with TRBJ1-2; unclear D gene. This CDR3 comprises 13 residues. Germline loops: CDR1 SGHTA, CDR2 FQGNSA. With 5 bases removed from V and 2 bases from J, the gap between germline ends came to 9 bases.

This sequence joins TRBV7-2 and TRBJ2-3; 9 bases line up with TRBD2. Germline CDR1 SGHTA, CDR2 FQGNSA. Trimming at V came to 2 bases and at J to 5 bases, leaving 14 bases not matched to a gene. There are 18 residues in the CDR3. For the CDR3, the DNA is TGTGCCAGCAGCTTACGAGATCCCTCGCGGGAGGGTCGAGATACGCAGTATTTT. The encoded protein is CASSLRDPSREGRDTQYF.

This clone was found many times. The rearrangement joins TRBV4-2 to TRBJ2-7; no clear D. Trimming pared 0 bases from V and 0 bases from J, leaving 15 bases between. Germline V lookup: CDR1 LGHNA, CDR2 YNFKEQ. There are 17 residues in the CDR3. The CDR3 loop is CASSQEGAAAFSYEQYF. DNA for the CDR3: TGTGCCAGCAGCCAAGAAGGAGCAGCAGCCTTCTCCTACGAGCAGTACTTC.

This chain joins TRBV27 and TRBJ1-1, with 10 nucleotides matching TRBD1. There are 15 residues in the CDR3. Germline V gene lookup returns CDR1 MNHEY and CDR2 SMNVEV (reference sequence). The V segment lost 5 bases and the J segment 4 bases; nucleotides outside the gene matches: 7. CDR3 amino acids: CASSPGTGVGTEAFF. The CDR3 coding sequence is TGTGCCAGCAGTCCCGGGACAGGGGTGGGCACTGAAGCTTTCTTT.

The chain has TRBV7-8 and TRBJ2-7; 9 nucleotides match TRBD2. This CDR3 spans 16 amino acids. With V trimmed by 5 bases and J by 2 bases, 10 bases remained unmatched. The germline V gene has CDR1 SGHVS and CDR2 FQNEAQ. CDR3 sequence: CASSQGLAGMAYEQYF. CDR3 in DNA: TGTGCCAGCAGCCAAGGGCTAGCGGGAATGGCCTACGAGCAGTACTTC.

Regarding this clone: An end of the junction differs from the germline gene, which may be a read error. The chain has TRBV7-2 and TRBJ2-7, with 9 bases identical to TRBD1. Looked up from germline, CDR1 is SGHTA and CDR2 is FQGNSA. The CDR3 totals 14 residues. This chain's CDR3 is CASNGQGYSHEQYF. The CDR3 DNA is TGTGCCAGCAATGGACAGGGGTACTCCCACGAGCAGTACTTC.

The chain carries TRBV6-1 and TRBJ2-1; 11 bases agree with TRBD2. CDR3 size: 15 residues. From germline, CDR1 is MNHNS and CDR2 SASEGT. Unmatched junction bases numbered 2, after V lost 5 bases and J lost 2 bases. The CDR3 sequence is CASSTTSGTYNEQFF. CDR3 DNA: TGTGCCAGCAGTACGACTAGCGGGACCTACAATGAGCAGTTCTTC.

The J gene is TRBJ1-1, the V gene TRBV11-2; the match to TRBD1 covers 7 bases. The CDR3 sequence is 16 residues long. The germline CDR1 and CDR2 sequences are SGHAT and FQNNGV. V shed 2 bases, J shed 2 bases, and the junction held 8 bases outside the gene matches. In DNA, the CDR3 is TGTGCCAGCAGCTTAAAGTTTGGGACAGTAAACACTGAAGCTTTCTTT. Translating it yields CASSLKFGTVNTEAFF.

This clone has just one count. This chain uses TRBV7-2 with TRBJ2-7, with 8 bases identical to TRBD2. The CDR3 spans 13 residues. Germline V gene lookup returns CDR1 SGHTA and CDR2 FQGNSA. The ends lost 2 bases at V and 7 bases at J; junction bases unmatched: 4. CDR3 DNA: TGTGCCAGCAGCTTACCGGGACTAGTAGAGCAGTACTTC. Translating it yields CASSLPGLVEQYF.

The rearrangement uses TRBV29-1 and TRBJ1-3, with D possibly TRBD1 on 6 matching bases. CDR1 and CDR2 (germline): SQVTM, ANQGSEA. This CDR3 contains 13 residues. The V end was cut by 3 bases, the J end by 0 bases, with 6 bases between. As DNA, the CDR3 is TGCAGCGTTGAGACAGGCTCTGGAAACACCATATATTTT. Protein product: CSVETGSGNTIYF.

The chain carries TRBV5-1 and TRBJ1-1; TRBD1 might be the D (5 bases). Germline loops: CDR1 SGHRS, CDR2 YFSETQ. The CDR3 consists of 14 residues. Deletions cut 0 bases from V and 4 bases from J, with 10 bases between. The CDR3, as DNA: TGCGCCAGCAGCTTGGACAGGCCGGGCACTGAAGCTTTCTTT. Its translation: CASSLDRPGTEAFF.

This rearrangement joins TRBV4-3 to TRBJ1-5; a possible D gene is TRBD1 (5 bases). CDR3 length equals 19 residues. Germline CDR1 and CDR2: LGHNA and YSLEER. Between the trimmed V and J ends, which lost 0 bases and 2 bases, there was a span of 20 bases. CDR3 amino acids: CASSQELQGYGLGNQPQHF. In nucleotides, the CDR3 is TGCGCCAGCAGCCAAGAACTCCAGGGATATGGGCTTGGCAATCAGCCCCAGCATTTT.

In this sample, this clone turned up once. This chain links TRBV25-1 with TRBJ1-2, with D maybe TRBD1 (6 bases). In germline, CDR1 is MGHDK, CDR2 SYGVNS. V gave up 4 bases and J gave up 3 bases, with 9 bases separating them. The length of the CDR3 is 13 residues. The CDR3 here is CASSAAGDYGYTF. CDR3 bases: TGTGCCAGCAGTGCCGCAGGGGACTATGGCTACACCTTC.

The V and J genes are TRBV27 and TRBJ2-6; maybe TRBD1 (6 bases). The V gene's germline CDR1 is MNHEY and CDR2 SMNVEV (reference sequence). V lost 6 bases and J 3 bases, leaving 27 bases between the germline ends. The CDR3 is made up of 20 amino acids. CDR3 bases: TGTGCCAGCAGCCTGAATTCAGGGGTTGAGGAGATGGGTGGGGCCAACGTCCTGACTTTC. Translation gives CASSLNSGVEEMGGANVLTF.

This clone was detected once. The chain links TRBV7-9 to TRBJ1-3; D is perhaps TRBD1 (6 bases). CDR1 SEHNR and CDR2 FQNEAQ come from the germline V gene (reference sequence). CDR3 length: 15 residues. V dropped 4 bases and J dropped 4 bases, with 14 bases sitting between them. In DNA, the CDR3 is TGTGCCAGCAGCTCCACGCCAGGGGCCGGAAACACCATATATTTT. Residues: CASSSTPGAGNTIYF.

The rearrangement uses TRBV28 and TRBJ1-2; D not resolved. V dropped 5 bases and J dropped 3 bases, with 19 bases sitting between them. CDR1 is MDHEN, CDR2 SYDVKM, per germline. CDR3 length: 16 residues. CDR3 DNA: TGTGCCAGCAGTACACACCCGAGAGGGAGGGACTATGGCTACACCTTC. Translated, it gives CASSTHPRGRDYGYTF.

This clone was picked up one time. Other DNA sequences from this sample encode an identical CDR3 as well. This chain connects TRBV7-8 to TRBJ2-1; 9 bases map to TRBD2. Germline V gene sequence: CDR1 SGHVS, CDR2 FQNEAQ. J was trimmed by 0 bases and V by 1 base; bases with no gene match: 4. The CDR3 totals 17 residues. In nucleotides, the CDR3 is TGTGCCAGCAGCTTAGGAGGTAGCGGGAGCTCCTACAATGAGCAGTTCTTC. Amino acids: CASSLGGSGSSYNEQFF.

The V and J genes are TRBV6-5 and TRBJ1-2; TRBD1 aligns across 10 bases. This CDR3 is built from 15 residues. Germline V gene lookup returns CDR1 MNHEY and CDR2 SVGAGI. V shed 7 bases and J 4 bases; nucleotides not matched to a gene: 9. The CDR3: CASTRQGAGGYGYTF. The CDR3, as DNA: TGTGCCAGCACAAGACAGGGGGCTGGGGGCTATGGCTACACCTTC.

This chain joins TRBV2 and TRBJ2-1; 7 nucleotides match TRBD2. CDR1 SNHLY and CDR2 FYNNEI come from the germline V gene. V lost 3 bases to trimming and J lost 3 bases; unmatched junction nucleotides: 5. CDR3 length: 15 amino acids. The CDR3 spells CASSDSGGGYNEQFF. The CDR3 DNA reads TGTGCCAGCAGTGATTCGGGCGGGGGCTACAATGAGCAGTTCTTC.

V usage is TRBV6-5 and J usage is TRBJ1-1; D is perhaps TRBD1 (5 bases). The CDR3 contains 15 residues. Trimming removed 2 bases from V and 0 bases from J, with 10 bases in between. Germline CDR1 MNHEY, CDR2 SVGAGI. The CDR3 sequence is CASSYKGYMNTEAFF. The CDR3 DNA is TGTGCCAGCAGTTACAAGGGGTACATGAACACTGAAGCTTTCTTT.

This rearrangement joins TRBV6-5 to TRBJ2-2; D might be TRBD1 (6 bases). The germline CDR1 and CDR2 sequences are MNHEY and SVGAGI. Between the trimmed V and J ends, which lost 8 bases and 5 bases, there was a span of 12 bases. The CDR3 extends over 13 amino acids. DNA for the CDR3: TGTGCCAGCTCGACGACAGGAACCGGGGAGCTGTTTTTT. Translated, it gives CASSTTGTGELFF.

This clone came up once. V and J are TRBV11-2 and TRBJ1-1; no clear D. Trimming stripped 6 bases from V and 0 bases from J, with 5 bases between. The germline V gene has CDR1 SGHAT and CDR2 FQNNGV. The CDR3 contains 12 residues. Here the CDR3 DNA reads TGTGCCAGCAGGACTCTGAACACTGAAGCTTTCTTT. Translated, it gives CASRTLNTEAFF.

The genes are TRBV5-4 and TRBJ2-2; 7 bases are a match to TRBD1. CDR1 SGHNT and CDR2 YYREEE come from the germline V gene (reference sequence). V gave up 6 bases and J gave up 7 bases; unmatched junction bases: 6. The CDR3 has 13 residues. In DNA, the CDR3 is TGTGCCAGCAACCTGCGACAGGGCGGGGAGCTGTTTTTT. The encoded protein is CASNLRQGGELFF.